This TCR beta chain was identified during a study of T cells after yellow fever vaccination. Trimming took off 2 bases at V and 4 bases at J, with 16 bases between the two ends. The CDR3 extends over 16 amino acids. The germline gives CDR1 SGHTA, CDR2 FQGTGA. Each CDR3 protein is one row after TCRdb ran MiXCR on the 5' RACE reads. There are a few hundred thousand distinct CDR3 sequences in the sample; under 7.5% occur only once, and approximately 15% lies in the top ten. This clonotype was observed at least ten times. This TCR was recovered from a man aged 30 to 45 who received the YFV17D yellow fever vaccine. Sequencing used PBMCs, obtained 5 days after the yellow fever booster vaccination. The rearrangement uses TRBV7-3 and TRBJ2-3; a weak D match, TRBD1 (6 bases). The CDR3 loop is CASSLSGTRAADTQYF. CDR3 bases: TGTGCCAGCAGCTTATCTGGGACAAGGGCAGCAGATACGCAGTATTTT.